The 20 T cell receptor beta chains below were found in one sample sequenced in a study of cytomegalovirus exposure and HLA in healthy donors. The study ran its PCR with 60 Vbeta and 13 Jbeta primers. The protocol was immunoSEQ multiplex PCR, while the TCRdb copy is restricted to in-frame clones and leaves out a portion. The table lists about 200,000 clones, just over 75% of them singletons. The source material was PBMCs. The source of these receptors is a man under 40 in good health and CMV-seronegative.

CDR3 coding DNA: TGTGCCAGCAGTTTCTCAACAGGGGCCGTATCTGGGGCCAACGTCCTGACTTTC. Its translation is CASSFSTGAVSGANVLTF. The rearrangement joins TRBV27 to TRBJ2-6, with TRBD1 matching over 7 bases. The J segment lost 1 base and the V segment lost 3 bases, leaving 9 bases of the junction unmatched. This CDR3 has 18 residues. Germline V gives CDR1 MNHEY, CDR2 SMNVEV (reference sequence).

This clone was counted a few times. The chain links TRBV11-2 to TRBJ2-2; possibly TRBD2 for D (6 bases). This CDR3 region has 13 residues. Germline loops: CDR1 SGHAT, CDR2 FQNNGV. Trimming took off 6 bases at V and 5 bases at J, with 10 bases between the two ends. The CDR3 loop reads CASSGGRTGELFF. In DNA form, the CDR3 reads TGTGCCAGCAGTGGAGGGAGGACCGGGGAGCTGTTTTTT.

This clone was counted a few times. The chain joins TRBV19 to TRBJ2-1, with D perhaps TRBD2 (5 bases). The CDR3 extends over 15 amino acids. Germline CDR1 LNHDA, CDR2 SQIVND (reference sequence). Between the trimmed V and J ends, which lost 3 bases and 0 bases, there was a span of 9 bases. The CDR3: CASSISGYSYNEQFF. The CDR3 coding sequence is TGTGCCAGTAGTATTTCGGGGTACTCCTACAATGAGCAGTTCTTC.

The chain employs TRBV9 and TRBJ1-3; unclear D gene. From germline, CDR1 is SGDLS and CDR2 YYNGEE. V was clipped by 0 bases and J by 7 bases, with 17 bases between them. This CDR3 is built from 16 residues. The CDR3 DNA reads TGTGCCAGCAGCGTAGGGCCCTCAGTCACAGAGAACACCATATATTTT. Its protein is CASSVGPSVTENTIYF.

Here the CDR3 DNA reads TGTGCCAGCAGTGAAGCGCTTAGTTCCTACGAGCAGTACTTC. This codes for CASSEALSSYEQYF. The chain couples TRBV2 to TRBJ2-7, with unresolved D. This CDR3 is 14 amino acids long. Trimming left V 0 bases short and J 1 base short, with 7 bases between. Looked up from germline, CDR1 is SNHLY and CDR2 is FYNNEI.

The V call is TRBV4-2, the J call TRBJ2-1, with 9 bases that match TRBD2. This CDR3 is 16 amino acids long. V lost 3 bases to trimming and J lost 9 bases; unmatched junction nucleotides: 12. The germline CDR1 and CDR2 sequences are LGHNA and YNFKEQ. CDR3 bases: TGTGCCAGCAGCCACACCGCTAGCGGGATTGGGAGTGAGCAGTTCTTC. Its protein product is CASSHTASGIGSEQFF.

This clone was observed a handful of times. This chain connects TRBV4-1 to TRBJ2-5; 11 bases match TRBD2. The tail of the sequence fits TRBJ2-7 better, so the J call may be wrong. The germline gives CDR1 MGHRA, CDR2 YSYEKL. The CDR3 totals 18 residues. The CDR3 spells CASSQGGTSGSHFYEQYF. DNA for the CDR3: TGCGCCAGCAGCCAAGGGGGAACTAGCGGGAGTCATTTCTACGAGCAGTACTTC.

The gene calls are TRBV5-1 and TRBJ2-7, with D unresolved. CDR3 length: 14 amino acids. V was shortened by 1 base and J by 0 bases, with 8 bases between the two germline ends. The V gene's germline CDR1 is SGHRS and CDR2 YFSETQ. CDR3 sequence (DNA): TGCGCCAGCAGCTTGTCGGGTAGCTCCTACGAGCAGTACTTC. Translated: CASSLSGSSYEQYF.

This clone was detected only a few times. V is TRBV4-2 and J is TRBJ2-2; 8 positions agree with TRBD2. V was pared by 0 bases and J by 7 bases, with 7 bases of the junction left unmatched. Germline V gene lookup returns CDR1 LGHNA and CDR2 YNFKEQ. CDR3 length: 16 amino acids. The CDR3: CASSQEESAGGGELFF. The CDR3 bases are TGTGCCAGCAGCCAAGAAGAGTCCGCGGGAGGCGGGGAGCTGTTTTTT.

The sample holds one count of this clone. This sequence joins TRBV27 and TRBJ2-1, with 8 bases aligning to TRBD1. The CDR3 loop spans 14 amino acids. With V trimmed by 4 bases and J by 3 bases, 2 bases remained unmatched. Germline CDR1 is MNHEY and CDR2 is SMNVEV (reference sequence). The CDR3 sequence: CASSSGGLYNEQFF. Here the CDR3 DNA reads TGTGCCAGCAGTTCAGGGGGCCTCTACAATGAGCAGTTCTTC.

This chain's CDR3 is CASRRTGLIDTQYF. For the CDR3, the DNA is TGTGCCAGCAGAAGGACAGGGCTAATAGATACGCAGTATTTT. The chain recombines TRBV28 with TRBJ2-3; 8 nucleotides agree with TRBD1. The CDR3 runs to 14 residues. CDR1 and CDR2 (germline): MDHEN, SYDVKM. After removal of 6 bases from V and 5 bases from J, the junction contained 7 bases not matched to a gene.

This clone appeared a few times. The CDR3 spells CASSYGTVSYNEQFF. DNA for the CDR3: TGTGCCAGCAGTTACGGGACTGTCTCCTACAATGAGCAGTTCTTC. This chain connects TRBV27 to TRBJ2-1; the D gene is possibly TRBD2 (6 bases). The CDR3 extends over 15 amino acids. V was pared by 4 bases and J by 0 bases, with 10 bases between. Germline assignment: CDR1 MNHEY and CDR2 SMNVEV (reference sequence).

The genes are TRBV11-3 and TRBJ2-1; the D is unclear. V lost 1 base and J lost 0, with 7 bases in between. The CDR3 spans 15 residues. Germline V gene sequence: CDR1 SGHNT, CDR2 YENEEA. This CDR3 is CASSLVSSSYNEQFF. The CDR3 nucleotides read TGTGCCAGCAGCTTAGTTTCTAGCTCCTACAATGAGCAGTTCTTC.

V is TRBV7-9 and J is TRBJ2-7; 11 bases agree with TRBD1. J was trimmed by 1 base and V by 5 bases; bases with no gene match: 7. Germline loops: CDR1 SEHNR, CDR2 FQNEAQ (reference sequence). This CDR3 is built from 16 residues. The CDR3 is CASSRWGTGGSYEQYF. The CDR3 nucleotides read TGTGCCAGCAGCCGATGGGGGACAGGGGGATCCTACGAGCAGTACTTC.

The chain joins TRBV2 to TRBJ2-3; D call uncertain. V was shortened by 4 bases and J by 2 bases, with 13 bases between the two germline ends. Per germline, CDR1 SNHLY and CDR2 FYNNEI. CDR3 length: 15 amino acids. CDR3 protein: CASSGDVSSTDTQYF. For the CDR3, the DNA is TGTGCCAGCAGTGGAGATGTTAGTTCCACAGATACGCAGTATTTT. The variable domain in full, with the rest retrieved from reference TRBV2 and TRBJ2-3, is EPEVTQTPSHQVTQMGQEVILRCVPISNHLYFYWYRQILGQKVEFLVSFYNNEISEKSEIFDDQFSVERPDGSNFTLKIRSTKLEDSAMYFCASSGDVSSTDTQYFGPGTRLTVL.

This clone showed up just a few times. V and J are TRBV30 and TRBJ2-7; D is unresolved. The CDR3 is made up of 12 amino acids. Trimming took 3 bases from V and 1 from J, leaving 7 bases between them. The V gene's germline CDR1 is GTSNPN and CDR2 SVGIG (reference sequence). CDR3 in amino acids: CAWRTDSYEQYF. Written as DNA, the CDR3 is TGTGCCTGGAGAACAGATTCCTACGAGCAGTACTTC.

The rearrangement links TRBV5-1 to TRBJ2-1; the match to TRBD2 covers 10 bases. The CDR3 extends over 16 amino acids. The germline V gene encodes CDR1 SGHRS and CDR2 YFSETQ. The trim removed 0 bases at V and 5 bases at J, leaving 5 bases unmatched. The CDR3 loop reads CASSLVSSGSNNEQFF. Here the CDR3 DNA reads TGCGCCAGCAGCTTGGTGTCTAGCGGGAGCAACAATGAGCAGTTCTTC.

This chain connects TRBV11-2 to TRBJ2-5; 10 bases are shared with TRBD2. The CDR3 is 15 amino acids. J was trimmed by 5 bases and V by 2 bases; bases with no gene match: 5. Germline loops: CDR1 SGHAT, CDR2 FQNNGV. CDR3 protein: CASSLYLAGAETQYF. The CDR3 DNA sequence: TGTGCCAGCAGCTTATATCTAGCGGGAGCGGAGACCCAGTACTTC.

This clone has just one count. The CDR3 loop is CASSLSLWPPTQYF. CDR3 in DNA: TGTGCCAGCAGTTTATCTCTCTGGCCACCGACCCAGTACTTC. This chain links TRBV28 with TRBJ2-5; D is undetermined. There are 14 residues in the CDR3. V lost 1 base to trimming and J lost 7 bases, with 13 bases between them. In germline, CDR1 is MDHEN, CDR2 SYDVKM.

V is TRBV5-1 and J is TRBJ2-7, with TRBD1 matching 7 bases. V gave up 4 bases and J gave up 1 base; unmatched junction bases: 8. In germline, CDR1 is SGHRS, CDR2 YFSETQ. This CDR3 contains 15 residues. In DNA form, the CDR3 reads TGCGCCAGCAGCGATACAGGGGTCGGTTCCTACGAGCAGTACTTC. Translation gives CASSDTGVGSYEQYF. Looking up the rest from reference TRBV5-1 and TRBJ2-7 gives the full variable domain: KAGVTQTPRYLIKTRGQQVTLSCSPISGHRSVSWYQQTPGQGLQFLFEYFSETQRNKGNFPGRFSGRQFSNSRSEMNVSTLELGDSALYLCASSDTGVGSYEQYFGPGTRLTVT.